These 22 T cell receptor beta chains were all obtained from the same sample, sequenced in a study of blood T cell repertoires in COVID-19. Sequencing was performed with immunoSEQ multiplex PCR; in TCRdb, only in-frame clones are kept and a portion is missing. Of 200,000 or so clones in the sample, around 87% were seen once. Material for sequencing was PBMCs or T cells enriched from blood (not recorded which). The source is a man aged 25 to 40 in a cohort exposed to, infected with or recovered from COVID-19 (not recorded which).

The genes are TRBV11-2 and TRBJ2-7, with D maybe TRBD2 (6 bases). This CDR3 has 14 amino acids. Germline lookup yields CDR1 SGHAT and CDR2 FQNNGV. V was shortened by 6 bases and J by 7 bases, with 19 bases between the two germline ends. CDR3 protein: CASRDMGGPWEQYF. The CDR3 bases are TGTGCCAGCAGAGATATGGGAGGCCCTTGGGAGCAGTACTTC.

This sequence joins TRBV14 and TRBJ2-1, with D maybe TRBD2 (6 bases). CDR3 length equals 15 residues. Per germline, CDR1 SGHDN and CDR2 FVKESK. Trimming cost V 7 bases and J 9 bases, with 22 bases left between them. CDR3 in amino acids: CASNHNARGTAEQFF. Here the CDR3 DNA reads TGTGCCAGCAACCACAATGCTCGCGGGACGGCTGAGCAGTTCTTC.

This sequence joins TRBV7-6 and TRBJ2-7; 10 bases are a match to TRBD1. Trimming took 2 bases from V and 7 from J; bases not matched to a gene: 8. In germline, CDR1 is SGHVS, CDR2 FNYEAQ. This CDR3 region has 15 residues. Here the CDR3 reads CASSLWGQGSEEQYF. CDR3 bases: TGTGCCAGCAGCTTATGGGGACAGGGGTCGGAGGAGCAGTACTTC.

The V and J genes are TRBV28 and TRBJ1-2; 7 nucleotides line up with TRBD1. CDR1 and CDR2 (germline): MDHEN, SYDVKM. The CDR3 has 13 amino acids. V lost 9 bases, J lost 7 bases, and 11 bases stayed unmatched. The CDR3 nucleotides read TGTGCCAGTTCCAGGGGGAAAGTGGGTGGCTACACCTTC. It yields the protein CASSRGKVGGYTF.

The CDR3 sequence is CASSPTGPNTEAFF. CDR3 coding DNA: TGCGCCAGCAGCCCAACAGGGCCGAACACTGAAGCTTTCTTT. This chain joins TRBV4-3 and TRBJ1-1; a possible D gene is TRBD1 (6 bases). Germline lookup yields CDR1 LGHNA and CDR2 YSLEER. V lost 4 bases and J 1 base, leaving 10 bases between the germline ends. The CDR3 extends over 14 amino acids.

This clone was seen just once. This chain joins TRBV4-3 and TRBJ1-4; the D gene is possibly TRBD1 (5 bases). This CDR3 comprises 16 residues. V was shortened by 0 bases and J by 4 bases, with 12 bases between the two germline ends. The V gene's germline CDR1 is LGHNA and CDR2 YSLEER. The DNA for the CDR3 is TGCGCCAGCAGCCAAGATCGGGGGACTCTTAATGAAAAACTGTTTTTT. It encodes CASSQDRGTLNEKLFF.

This clone was seen more than once but under ten times. The chain combines TRBV4-1 with TRBJ2-2; no firm D call. CDR3 length: 15 residues. Germline CDR1 and CDR2: MGHRA and YSYEKL. Between the trimmed V and J ends, which lost 0 bases and 2 bases, there was a span of 7 bases. The CDR3 region has the DNA TGCGCCAGCAGCCAAGATGGCCTTAACACCGGGGAGCTGTTTTTT. Translation: CASSQDGLNTGELFF.

This chain links TRBV2 with TRBJ1-2, with D unclear. Germline lookup yields CDR1 SNHLY and CDR2 FYNNEI. Between the trimmed V and J ends, which lost 0 bases and 0 bases, there was a span of 5 bases. The CDR3 sequence is 14 residues long. The CDR3 here is CASSEAPANYGYTF. For the CDR3, the DNA is TGTGCCAGCAGTGAAGCCCCCGCTAACTATGGCTACACCTTC.

A single count supports this clone. The chain has TRBV7-2 and TRBJ2-1; 7 bases are shared with TRBD1. After removal of 6 bases from V and 4 bases from J, the junction contained 15 bases not matched to a gene. The V gene's germline CDR1 is SGHTA and CDR2 FQGNSA. This CDR3 spans 17 amino acids. CDR3 nucleotide sequence: TGTGCCAGCAGACGTTTGGGATTGGGACAGACATACAATGAGCAGTTCTTC. Residues: CASRRLGLGQTYNEQFF.

The gene calls are TRBV5-1 and TRBJ2-2; D is possibly TRBD1 (6 bases). Germline CDR1 reads SGHRS; CDR2 reads YFSETQ. The CDR3 is 14 amino acids. V lost 6 bases and J lost 0, with 9 bases in between. CDR3 DNA: TGCGCCAGCAAAGGACAGACGAACACCGGGGAGCTGTTTTTT. Amino acids: CASKGQTNTGELFF. Complete variable domain (other parts from reference TRBV5-1 and TRBJ2-2): KAGVTQTPRYLIKTRGQQVTLSCSPISGHRSVSWYQQTPGQGLQFLFEYFSETQRNKGNFPGRFSGRQFSNSRSEMNVSTLELGDSALYLCASKGQTNTGELFFGEGSRLTVL.

The genes are TRBV12-3 or TRBV12-4 and TRBJ1-1; D not certain. Trimming removed 1 base at V and 4 bases at J, with 7 bases between. This CDR3 is built from 13 residues. The CDR3 sequence: CASSLEWATEAFF. The CDR3 DNA sequence: TGTGCCAGCAGTTTAGAATGGGCCACTGAAGCTTTCTTT.

The V gene is TRBV5-8, the J gene TRBJ1-4; D call uncertain. CDR3 size: 16 residues. Trimming took off 0 bases at V and 7 bases at J, with 16 bases between the two ends. Germline V gene lookup returns CDR1 SGHTS and CDR2 YDEGEE. CDR3 amino acids: CASSLGRVGGREKLFF. The CDR3 DNA reads TGTGCCAGCAGCTTGGGAAGGGTAGGAGGTCGTGAAAAACTGTTTTTT.

The chain combines TRBV7-9 with TRBJ1-1, with 9 bases matching TRBD1. Unmatched junction bases numbered 4, after V lost 5 bases and J lost 3 bases. CDR1 and CDR2 (germline): SEHNR, FQNEAQ (reference sequence). The CDR3 length is 14 residues. This chain's CDR3 is CASSRDRADTEAFF. In nucleotides, the CDR3 is TGTGCCAGCAGCCGGGACAGGGCGGACACTGAAGCTTTCTTT.

This chain joins TRBV3-1 (or the pseudogene TRBV3-2) and TRBJ2-1; 8 bases map to TRBD2. This CDR3 is built from 18 residues. With 0 bases clipped from V and 2 bases from J, the junction kept 9 bases outside the gene matches. The germline V gene has CDR1 LGHDT and CDR2 YNNKEL (reference sequence). The CDR3 DNA follows: TGTGCCAGCAGCCAAGAAAAATTAGCGGGAATCACCTACAATGAGCAGTTCTTC. This gives the protein CASSQEKLAGITYNEQFF.

This chain uses TRBV27 with TRBJ2-1; 14 nucleotides line up with TRBD2. CDR1 is MNHEY and CDR2 is SMNVEV in the germline V gene (reference sequence). The V gene end was trimmed by 5 bases and the J gene end by 0 bases; junction bases not matched to a gene: 6. This CDR3 has 18 residues. CDR3 sequence: CASSEGLAGASSYNEQFF. As DNA, the CDR3 is TGTGCCAGCAGTGAGGGACTAGCGGGGGCGTCCTCCTACAATGAGCAGTTCTTC.

The rearrangement links TRBV7-2 to TRBJ2-1; 10 bases are shared with TRBD2. The CDR3 sequence is 16 residues long. V trimming: 1 base; J trimming: 8 bases; junction bases outside the gene matches: 8. Per germline, CDR1 SGHTA and CDR2 FQGNSA. The CDR3 DNA is TGTGCCAGCAGCTTAGTCCCTGCCGGGACTAGCGATGAGCAGTTCTTC. This encodes CASSLVPAGTSDEQFF.

The chain combines TRBV3-1 (or the pseudogene TRBV3-2) with TRBJ2-7; D perhaps matches TRBD1 (5 bases). V lost 1 base and J lost 2, with 9 bases in between. Germline V gene data show CDR1 as LGHDT and CDR2 as YNNKEL (reference sequence). The CDR3 is 14 residues long. The CDR3 reads CASSQVAGTYEQYF. CDR3 bases: TGTGCCAGCAGCCAAGTGGCAGGGACCTACGAGCAGTACTTC.

This clone was detected only a few times. The rearrangement links TRBV10-2 to TRBJ2-1; 11 bases are shared with TRBD2. Looked up from germline, CDR1 is WSHSY and CDR2 is SAAADI. J lost 7 bases, V lost 4 bases, and 9 bases had no gene match. There are 16 residues in the CDR3. This chain's CDR3 is CASSAPASGRKNEQFF. The CDR3 DNA sequence: TGCGCCAGCAGTGCGCCAGCTAGCGGGAGGAAGAATGAGCAGTTCTTC.

J is TRBJ2-6 and V is TRBV7-9, with a weak D call TRBD1 (5 bases). Trimming shortened V by 1 base and J by 1 base, and 5 bases separated the two germline ends. Germline V gives CDR1 SEHNR, CDR2 FQNEAQ (reference sequence). This CDR3 has 15 residues. This chain's CDR3 is CASSLEGSGANVLTF. The CDR3, as DNA: TGTGCCAGCAGCTTAGAGGGGTCTGGGGCCAACGTCCTGACTTTC.

This chain links TRBV28 with TRBJ2-1, with TRBD2 matching 13 bases. The CDR3 is 16 amino acids. Germline V gene lookup returns CDR1 MDHEN and CDR2 SYDVKM. Trimming cost V 7 bases and J 4 bases; bases outside gene matches: 7. CDR3 sequence (DNA): TGTGCCAGCACCCAACTAGCGGGAGGGCCATACAATGAGCAGTTCTTC. It specifies CASTQLAGGPYNEQFF.

This clone was detected many times. This chain joins TRBV12-3 or TRBV12-4 and TRBJ1-2; TRBD1 matches 10 bases. With 7 bases clipped from V and 4 bases from J, the junction kept 3 bases outside the gene matches. This CDR3 is 13 amino acids long. The DNA for the CDR3 is TGTGCCAGCACGACAGGGGGCGGCTATGGCTACACCTTC. Protein product: CASTTGGGYGYTF.

This clone was seen a few times. The gene calls are TRBV27 and TRBJ1-1, with TRBD1 as a possible D gene (5 bases). The V gene's germline CDR1 is MNHEY and CDR2 SMNVEV (reference sequence). V was shortened by 3 bases and J by 4 bases, with 12 bases between the two germline ends. The CDR3 runs to 14 residues. This chain's CDR3 is CASSLGSRATEAFF. The CDR3 bases are TGTGCCAGCAGTTTGGGGTCCAGGGCCACTGAAGCTTTCTTT.